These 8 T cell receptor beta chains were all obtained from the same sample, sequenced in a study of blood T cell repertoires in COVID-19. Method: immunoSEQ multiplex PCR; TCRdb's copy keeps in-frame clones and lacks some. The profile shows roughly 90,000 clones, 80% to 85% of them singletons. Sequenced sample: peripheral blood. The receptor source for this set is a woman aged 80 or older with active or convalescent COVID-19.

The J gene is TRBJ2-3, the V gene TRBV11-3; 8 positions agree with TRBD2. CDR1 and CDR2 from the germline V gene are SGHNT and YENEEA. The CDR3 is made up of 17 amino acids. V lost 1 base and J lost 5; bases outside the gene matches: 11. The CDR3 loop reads CASSLGPTGGGGDTQYF. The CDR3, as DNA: TGTGCCAGCAGCTTAGGGCCGACGGGGGGGGGCGGAGATACGCAGTATTTT.

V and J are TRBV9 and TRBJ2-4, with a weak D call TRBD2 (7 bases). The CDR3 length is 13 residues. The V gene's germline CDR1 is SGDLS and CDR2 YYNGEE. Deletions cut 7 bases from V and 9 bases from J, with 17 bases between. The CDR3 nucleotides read TGTGCCAGCTCCGAGGGGGGGCTGGGCATTCAGTACTTC. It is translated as CASSEGGLGIQYF.

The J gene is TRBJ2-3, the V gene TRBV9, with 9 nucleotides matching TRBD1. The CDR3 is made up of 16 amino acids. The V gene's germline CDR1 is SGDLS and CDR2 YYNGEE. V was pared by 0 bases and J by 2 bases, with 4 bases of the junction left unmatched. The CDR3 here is CASSVEGTGPTDTQYF. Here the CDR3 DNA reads TGTGCCAGCAGCGTAGAGGGGACAGGGCCCACAGATACGCAGTATTTT.

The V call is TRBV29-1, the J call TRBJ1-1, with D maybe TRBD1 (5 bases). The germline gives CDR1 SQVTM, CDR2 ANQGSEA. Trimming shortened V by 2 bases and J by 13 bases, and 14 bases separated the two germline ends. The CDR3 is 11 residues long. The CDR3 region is CSVELGDSGFF. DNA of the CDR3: TGCAGCGTTGAACTAGGGGACTCTGGTTTCTTT.

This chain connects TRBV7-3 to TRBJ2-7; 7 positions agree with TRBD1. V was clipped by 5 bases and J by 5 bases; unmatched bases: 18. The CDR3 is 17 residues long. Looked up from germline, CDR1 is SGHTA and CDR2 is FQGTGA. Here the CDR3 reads CASSPDGRQGVPHEQYF. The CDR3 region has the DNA TGTGCCAGCAGCCCCGATGGGCGACAGGGCGTTCCACACGAGCAGTACTTC.

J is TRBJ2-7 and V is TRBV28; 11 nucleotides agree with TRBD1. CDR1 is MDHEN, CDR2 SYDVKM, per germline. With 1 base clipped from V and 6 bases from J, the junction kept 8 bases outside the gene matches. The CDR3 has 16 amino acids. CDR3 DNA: TGTGCCAGCAGTTTATACGGACAGGGGGCGCGTCGCGAGCAGTACTTC. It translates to CASSLYGQGARREQYF. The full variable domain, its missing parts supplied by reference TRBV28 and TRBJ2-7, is DVKVTQSSRYLVKRTGEKVFLECVQDMDHENMFWYRQDPGLGLRLIYFSYDVKMKEKGDIPEGYSVSREKKERFSLILESASTNQTSMYLCASSLYGQGARREQYFGPGTRLTVT.

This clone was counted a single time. CDR3 bases: TGCGCCAGCAGTACCGGGACAACGAACACCGGGGAGCTGTTTTTT. This sequence encodes CASSTGTTNTGELFF. The chain carries TRBV4-1 and TRBJ2-2; a possible D gene is TRBD1 (6 bases). V was clipped by 6 bases and J by 0 bases, with 11 bases between them. The CDR3 covers 15 residues. Germline values: CDR1 MGHRA, CDR2 YSYEKL.

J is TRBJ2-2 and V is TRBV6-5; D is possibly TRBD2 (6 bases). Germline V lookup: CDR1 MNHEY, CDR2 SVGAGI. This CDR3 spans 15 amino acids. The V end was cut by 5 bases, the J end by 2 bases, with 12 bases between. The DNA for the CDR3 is TGTGCCAGCAGTCCTCCCGGGAGAAACACCGGGGAGCTGTTTTTT. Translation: CASSPPGRNTGELFF.